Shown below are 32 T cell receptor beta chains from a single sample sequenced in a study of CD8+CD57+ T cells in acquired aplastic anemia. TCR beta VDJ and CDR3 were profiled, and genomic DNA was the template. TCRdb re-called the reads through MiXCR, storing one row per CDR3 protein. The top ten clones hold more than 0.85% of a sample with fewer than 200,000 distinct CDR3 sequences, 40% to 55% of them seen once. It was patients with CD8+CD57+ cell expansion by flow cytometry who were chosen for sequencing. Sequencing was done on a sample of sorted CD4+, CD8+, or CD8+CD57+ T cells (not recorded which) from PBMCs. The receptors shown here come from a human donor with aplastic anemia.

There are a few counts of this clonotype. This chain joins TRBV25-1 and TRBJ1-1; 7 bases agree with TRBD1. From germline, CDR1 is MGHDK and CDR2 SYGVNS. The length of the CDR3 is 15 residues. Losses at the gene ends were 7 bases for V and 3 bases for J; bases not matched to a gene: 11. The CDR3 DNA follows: TGTGCCAGCAACTCCCGGGACAGAATCGACACTGAAGCTTTCTTT. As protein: CASNSRDRIDTEAFF.

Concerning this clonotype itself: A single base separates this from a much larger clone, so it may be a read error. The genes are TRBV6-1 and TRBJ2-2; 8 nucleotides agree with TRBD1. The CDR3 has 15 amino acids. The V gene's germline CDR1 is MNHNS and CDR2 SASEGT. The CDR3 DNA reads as TGTACCAGCATCCAAACAGGGGGATGGGCCGGGGAGCTGTTTTTT. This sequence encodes CTSIQTGGWAGELFF.

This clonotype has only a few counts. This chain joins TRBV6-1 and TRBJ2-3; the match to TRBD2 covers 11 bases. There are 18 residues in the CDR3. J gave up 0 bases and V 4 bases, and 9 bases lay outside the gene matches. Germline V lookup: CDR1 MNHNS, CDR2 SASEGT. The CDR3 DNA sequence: TGTGCCAGCAGTGGGTGGGTAGCGGGGGGGACCAGCACAGATACGCAGTATTTT. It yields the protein CASSGWVAGGTSTDTQYF.

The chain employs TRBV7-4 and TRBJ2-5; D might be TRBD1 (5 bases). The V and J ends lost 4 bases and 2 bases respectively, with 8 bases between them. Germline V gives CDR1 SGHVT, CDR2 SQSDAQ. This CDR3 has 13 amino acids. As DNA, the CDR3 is TGTGCCAGCAGCTCTAGACAGCAAGAGACCCAGTACTTC. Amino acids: CASSSRQQETQYF.

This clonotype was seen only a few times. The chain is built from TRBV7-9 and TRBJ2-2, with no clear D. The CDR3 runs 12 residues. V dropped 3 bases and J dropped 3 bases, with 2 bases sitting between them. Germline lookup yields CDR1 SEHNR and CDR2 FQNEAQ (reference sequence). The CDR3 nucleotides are TGTGCCAGCAGCTTTTACACCGGGGAGCTGTTTTTT. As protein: CASSFYTGELFF.

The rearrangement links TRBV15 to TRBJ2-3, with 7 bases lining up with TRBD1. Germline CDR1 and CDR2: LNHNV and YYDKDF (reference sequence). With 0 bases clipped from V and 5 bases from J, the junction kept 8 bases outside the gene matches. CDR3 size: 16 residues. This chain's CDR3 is CATSRDGTAGLDTQYF. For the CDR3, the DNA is TGTGCCACCAGCAGAGACGGGACAGCCGGGCTAGATACGCAGTATTTT.

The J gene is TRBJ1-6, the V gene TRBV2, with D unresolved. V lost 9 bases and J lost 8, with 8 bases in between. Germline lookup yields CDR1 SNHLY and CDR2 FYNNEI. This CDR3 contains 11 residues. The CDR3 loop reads CASSEYSPLHF. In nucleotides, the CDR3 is TGTGCCAGTTCGGAGTATTCACCCCTCCACTTT. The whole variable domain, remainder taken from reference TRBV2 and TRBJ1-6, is EPEVTQTPSHQVTQMGQEVILRCVPISNHLYFYWYRQILGQKVEFLVSFYNNEISEKSEIFDDQFSVERPDGSNFTLKIRSTKLEDSAMYFCASSEYSPLHFGNGTRLTVT.

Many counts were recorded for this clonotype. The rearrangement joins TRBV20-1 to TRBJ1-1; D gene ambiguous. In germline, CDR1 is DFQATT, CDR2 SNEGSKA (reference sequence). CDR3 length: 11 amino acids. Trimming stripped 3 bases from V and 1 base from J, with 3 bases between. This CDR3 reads CSARSNTEAFF. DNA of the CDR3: TGCAGTGCTAGGTCGAACACTGAAGCTTTCTTT.

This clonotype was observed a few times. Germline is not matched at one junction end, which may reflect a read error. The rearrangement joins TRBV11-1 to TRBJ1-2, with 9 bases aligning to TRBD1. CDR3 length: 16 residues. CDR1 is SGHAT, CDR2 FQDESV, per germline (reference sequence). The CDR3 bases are TGTGCCAGCAGCTCAGCCCTGGGACAGGGTCACTATGGCTGCACCTTC. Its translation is CASSSALGQGHYGCTF. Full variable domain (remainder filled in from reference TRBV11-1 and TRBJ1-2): EAEVAQSPRYKITEKSQAVAFWCDPISGHATLYWYRQILGQGPELLVQFQDESVVDDSQLPKDRFSAERLKGVDSTLKIQPAELGDSAMYLCASSSALGQGHYGCTFGSGTRLTVV.

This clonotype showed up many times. Written as DNA, the CDR3 is TGTGCCAGCAGCTTTAAGCTAGCGTTGGAAGAGACCCAGTACTTC. This gives the protein CASSFKLALEETQYF. This rearrangement joins TRBV5-4 to TRBJ2-5; TRBD2 is a possible D gene (6 bases). The CDR3 extends over 15 amino acids. V was trimmed by 2 bases and J by 3 bases, leaving 14 bases between them. Per the germline V gene, CDR1 is SGHNT and CDR2 is YYREEE (reference sequence).

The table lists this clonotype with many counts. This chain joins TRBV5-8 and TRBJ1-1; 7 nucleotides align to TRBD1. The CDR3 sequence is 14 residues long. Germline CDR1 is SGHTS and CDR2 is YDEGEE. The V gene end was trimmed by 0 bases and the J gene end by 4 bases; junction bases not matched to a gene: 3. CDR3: CASSLVPGGTEAFF. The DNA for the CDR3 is TGTGCCAGCAGCTTGGTTCCAGGGGGCACTGAAGCTTTCTTT.

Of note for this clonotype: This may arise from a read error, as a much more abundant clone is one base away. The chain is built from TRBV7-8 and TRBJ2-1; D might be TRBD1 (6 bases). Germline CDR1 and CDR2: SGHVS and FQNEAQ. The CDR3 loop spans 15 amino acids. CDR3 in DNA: TGTGCCAGCAGCTTGGACAGAGGCTGGTCCAATGAGCGGTTCTTC. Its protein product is CASSLDRGWSNERFF.

CDR3 sequence reads: CATSGGLAGGPGTQYF. The CDR3 bases are TGTGCCACCAGCGGTGGACTAGCGGGGGGCCCGGGGACCCAGTACTTC. This rearrangement joins TRBV15 to TRBJ2-5; 14 nucleotides align to TRBD2. The ends lost 5 bases at V and 7 bases at J; junction bases unmatched: 9. Germline V CDR1 and CDR2: LNHNV, YYDKDF (reference sequence). This CDR3 is 16 amino acids long.

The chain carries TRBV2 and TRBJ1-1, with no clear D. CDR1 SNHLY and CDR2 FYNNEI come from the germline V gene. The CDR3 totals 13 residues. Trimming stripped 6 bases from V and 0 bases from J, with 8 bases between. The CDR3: CASRDGVNTEAFF. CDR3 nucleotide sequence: TGTGCCAGCAGAGACGGGGTGAACACTGAAGCTTTCTTT.

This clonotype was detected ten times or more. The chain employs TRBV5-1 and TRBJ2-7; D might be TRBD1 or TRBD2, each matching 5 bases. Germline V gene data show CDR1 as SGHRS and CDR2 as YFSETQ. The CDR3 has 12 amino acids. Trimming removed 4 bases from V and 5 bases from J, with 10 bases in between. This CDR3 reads CASSGDRDEQYF. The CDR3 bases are TGCGCCAGCAGCGGGGACCGAGACGAGCAGTACTTC.

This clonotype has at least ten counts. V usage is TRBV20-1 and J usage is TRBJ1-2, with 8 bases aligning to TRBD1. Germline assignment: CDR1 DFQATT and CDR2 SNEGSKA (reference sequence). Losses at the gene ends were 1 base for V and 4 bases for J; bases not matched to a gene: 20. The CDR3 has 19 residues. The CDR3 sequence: CSARGGFDGQGGLGYGYTF. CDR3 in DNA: TGCAGTGCTAGAGGAGGGTTCGACGGACAGGGAGGGTTGGGCTATGGCTACACCTTC.

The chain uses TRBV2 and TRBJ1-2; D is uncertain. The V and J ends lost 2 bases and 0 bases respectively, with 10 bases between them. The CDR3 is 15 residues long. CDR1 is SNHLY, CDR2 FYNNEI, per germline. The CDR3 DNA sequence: TGTGCCAGCAGTGAATCAGGTACTCCTAACTATGGCTACACCTTC. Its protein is CASSESGTPNYGYTF. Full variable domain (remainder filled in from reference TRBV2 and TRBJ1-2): EPEVTQTPSHQVTQMGQEVILRCVPISNHLYFYWYRQILGQKVEFLVSFYNNEISEKSEIFDDQFSVERPDGSNFTLKIRSTKLEDSAMYFCASSESGTPNYGYTFGSGTRLTVV.

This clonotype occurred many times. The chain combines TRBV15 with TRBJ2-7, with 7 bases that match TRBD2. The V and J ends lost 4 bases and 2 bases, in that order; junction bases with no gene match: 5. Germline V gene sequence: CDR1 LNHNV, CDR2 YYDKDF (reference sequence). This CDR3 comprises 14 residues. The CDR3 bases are TGTGCCACCAGCATCGCCGGGACTACCTACGAGCAGTACTTC. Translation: CATSIAGTTYEQYF. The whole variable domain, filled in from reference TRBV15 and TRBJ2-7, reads DAMVIQNPRYQVTQFGKPVTLSCSQTLNHNVMYWYQQKSSQAPKLLFHYYDKDFNNEADTPDNFQSRRPNTSFCFLDIRSPGLGDTAMYLCATSIAGTTYEQYFGPGTRLTVT.

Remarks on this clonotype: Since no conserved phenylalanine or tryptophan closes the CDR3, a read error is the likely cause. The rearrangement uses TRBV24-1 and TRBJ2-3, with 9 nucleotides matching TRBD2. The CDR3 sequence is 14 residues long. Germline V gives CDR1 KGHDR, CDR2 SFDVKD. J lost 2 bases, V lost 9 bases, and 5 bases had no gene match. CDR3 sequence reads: CATAGGHSTDTQYS. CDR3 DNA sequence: TGTGCCACCGCGGGAGGGCATTCCACAGATACGCAGTATTCT.

CDR3 nucleotide sequence: TGTGCCTCGGAAGAGGGGCAGGGATTGAATGAAAAACTGTTTTTT. Its translation is CASEEGQGLNEKLFF. The V and J genes are TRBV2 and TRBJ1-4, with D perhaps matching TRBD1 (5 bases). CDR3 length: 15 residues. Trimming took 11 bases from V and 5 from J, leaving 21 bases between them. Germline V CDR1 and CDR2: SNHLY, FYNNEI.

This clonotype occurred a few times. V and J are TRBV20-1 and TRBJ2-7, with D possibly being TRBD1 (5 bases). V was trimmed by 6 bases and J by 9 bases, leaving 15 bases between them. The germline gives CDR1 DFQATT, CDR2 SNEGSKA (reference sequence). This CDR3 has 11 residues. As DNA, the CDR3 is TGCAGTGCGCTCGCTAAACAGGCGCAGTACTTC. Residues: CSALAKQAQYF.

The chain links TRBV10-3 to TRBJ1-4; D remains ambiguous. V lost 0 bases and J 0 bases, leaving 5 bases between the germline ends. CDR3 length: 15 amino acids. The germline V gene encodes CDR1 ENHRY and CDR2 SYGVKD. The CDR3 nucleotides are TGTGCCATCAGTGAGTCCGGGGCAACTAATGAAAAACTGTTTTTT. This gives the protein CAISESGATNEKLFF.

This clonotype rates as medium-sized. The CDR3 coding sequence is TGTGCCAGCAGCTCCGACGTTGCTTCACCCCTCCACTTT. Its protein is CASSSDVASPLHF. The chain links TRBV7-6 to TRBJ1-6; D is unclear. Trimming left V 4 bases short and J 9 bases short, with 10 bases between. There are 13 residues in the CDR3. Germline V gene sequence: CDR1 SGHVS, CDR2 FNYEAQ.

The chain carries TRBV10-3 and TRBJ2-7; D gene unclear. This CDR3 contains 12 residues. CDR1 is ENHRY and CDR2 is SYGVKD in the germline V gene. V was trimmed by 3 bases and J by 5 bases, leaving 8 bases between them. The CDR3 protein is CAISDLTHEQYF. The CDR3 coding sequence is TGTGCCATCAGTGATTTAACCCACGAGCAGTACTTC.

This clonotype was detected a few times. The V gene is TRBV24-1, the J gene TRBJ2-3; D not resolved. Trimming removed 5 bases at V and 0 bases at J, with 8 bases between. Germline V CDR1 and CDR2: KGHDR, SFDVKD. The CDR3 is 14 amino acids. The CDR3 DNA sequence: TGTGCCACCAGTGCCCCACTTAGCACAGATACGCAGTATTTT. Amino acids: CATSAPLSTDTQYF.

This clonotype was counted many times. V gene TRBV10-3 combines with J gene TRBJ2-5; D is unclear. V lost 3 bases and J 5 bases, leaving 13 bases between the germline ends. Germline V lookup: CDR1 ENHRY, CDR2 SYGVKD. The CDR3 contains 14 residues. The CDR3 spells CAISDYGPGETQYF. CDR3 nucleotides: TGTGCCATCAGTGACTATGGTCCCGGGGAGACCCAGTACTTC.

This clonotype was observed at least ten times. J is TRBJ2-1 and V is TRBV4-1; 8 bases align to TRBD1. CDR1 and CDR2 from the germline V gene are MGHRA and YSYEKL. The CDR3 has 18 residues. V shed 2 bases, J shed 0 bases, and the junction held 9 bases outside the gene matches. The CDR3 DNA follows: TGCGCCAGCAGCCAACACGAGACAGGGGTAAGCTCCTACAATGAGCAGTTCTTC. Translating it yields CASSQHETGVSSYNEQFF.

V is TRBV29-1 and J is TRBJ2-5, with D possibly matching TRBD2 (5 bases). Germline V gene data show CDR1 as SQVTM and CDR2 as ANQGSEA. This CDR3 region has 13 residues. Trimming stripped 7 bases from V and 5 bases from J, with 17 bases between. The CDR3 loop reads CSALTQRRETQYF. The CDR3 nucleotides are TGCAGCGCTCTGACCCAAAGGAGGGAGACCCAGTACTTC.

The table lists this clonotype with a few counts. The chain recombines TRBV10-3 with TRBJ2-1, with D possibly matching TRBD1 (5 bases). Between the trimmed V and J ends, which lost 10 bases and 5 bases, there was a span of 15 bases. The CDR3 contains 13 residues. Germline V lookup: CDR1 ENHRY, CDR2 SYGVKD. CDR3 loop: CATTQGLDNEQFF. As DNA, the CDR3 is TGTGCCACCACGCAGGGTTTGGACAATGAGCAGTTCTTC.

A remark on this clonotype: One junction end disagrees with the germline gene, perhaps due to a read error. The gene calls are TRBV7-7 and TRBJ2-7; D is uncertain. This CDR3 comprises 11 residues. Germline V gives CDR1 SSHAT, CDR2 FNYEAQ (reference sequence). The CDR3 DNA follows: TGTGCTAGCAGCTTTGGCTGGGAGCAGTACTTC. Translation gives CASSFGWEQYF.

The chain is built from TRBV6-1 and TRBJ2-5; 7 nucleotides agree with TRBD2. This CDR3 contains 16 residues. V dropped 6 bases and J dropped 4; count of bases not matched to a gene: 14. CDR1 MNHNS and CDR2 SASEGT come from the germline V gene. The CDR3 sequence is CASRPIVVWGGETQYF. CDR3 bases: TGTGCCAGCAGGCCCATTGTCGTCTGGGGGGGAGAGACCCAGTACTTC.

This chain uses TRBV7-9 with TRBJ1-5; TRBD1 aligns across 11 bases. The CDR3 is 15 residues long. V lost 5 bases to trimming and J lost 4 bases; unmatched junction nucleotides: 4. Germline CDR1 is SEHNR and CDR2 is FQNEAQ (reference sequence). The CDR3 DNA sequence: TGTGCCAGCAGCGGGGGGACAGGGGGAAATCAGCCCCAGCATTTT. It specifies CASSGGTGGNQPQHF.